This T cell receptor beta chain was captured by sequencing in a study of T cell responses to AZD1222 COVID-19 vaccine. Study details: Pooling of second doses given at about 4 or about 12 weeks was done.

Germline CDR1 is SGHNT and CDR2 is YYREEE (reference sequence). There are 13 residues in the CDR3. V shed 3 bases, J shed 8 bases, and the junction held 6 bases outside the gene matches. This table comes from immunoSEQ multiplex PCR, and its TCRdb copy is limited to in-frame clones, with some not included. The sample contains roughly 100,000 clones, approximately 90% of which appear only once. Study-wide results and limits: Across the whole spike, CD4 TCRs peaked at regions 160-218 and 743-854. Reports say nearly half of spike-specific TCRs go after unmutated variant regions. Once two AZD1222 doses were given, Spike-specific TCR breadth and depth went up.

A note on this clone: What it recognizes is unknown.

The gene calls are TRBV5-4 and TRBJ1-2; 8 bases agree with TRBD1. The sequencing used peripheral blood, collected on day 0 of AZD1222 vaccination. This clonotype originated in an adult in good health. The CDR3 reads CASSSGQGDGYTF. DNA for the CDR3: TGTGCCAGCAGCTCAGGACAGGGAGACGGCTACACCTTC.